This passage covers 15 T cell receptor beta chains from one sample sequenced in a study of low-dose radiotherapy and immunotherapy resistance in tumors. First-strand cDNA used TRAV- and TRBV-specific primers, covering alpha and beta chains. With a constant-region primer and a V-primer adapter, TCRs were subjected to about 20 PCR cycles of amplification. A single record per CDR3 protein comes from TCRdb applying MiXCR to the reads. The sample has under 90,000 distinct CDR3 sequences, 15% to 20% seen once. The sample's time point: before trial treatment. This specimen was PBMCs, taken before treatment. Receptors were obtained from a male donor with prostate cancer.

The rearrangement joins TRBV12-3 or TRBV12-4 to TRBJ2-1; D gene unclear. This CDR3 spans 13 amino acids. Trimming left V 6 bases short and J 5 bases short, with 11 bases between. The DNA for the CDR3 is TGTGCCAGCAGCTTCAATTCTAACAATGAGCAGTTCTTC. Its protein product is CASSFNSNNEQFF.

This clonotype was recorded many times. V is TRBV12-3 or TRBV12-4 and J is TRBJ1-5; D unresolved. V lost 2 bases to trimming and J lost 1 base, with 12 bases between them. This CDR3 is built from 16 residues. The CDR3 loop reads CASSLSWGGSNQPQHF. The CDR3 coding sequence is TGTGCCAGCAGTTTATCGTGGGGAGGGAGCAATCAGCCCCAGCATTTT.

There are many counts of this clonotype. The chain carries TRBV2 and TRBJ2-3; a weak D match, TRBD2 (5 bases). Germline CDR1 SNHLY, CDR2 FYNNEI. The V end was cut by 6 bases, the J end by 2 bases, with 12 bases between. This CDR3 spans 14 amino acids. The CDR3 here is CASRTGINTDTQYF. The CDR3 DNA is TGTGCCAGCAGAACGGGAATTAACACAGATACGCAGTATTTT.

This clonotype turned up a few times. V is TRBV28 and J is TRBJ1-5; possibly TRBD1 for D (6 bases). CDR3 length: 14 amino acids. Germline assignment: CDR1 MDHEN and CDR2 SYDVKM. Trimming took 0 bases from V and 5 from J, leaving 8 bases between them. CDR3: CASSLWAGDQPQHF. CDR3 sequence (DNA): TGTGCCAGCAGTTTATGGGCAGGGGATCAGCCCCAGCATTTT.

This clonotype came up once. The chain combines TRBV19 with TRBJ2-5, with 12 bases matching TRBD2. This CDR3 region has 18 residues. Unmatched junction bases numbered 11, after V lost 1 base and J lost 5 bases. CDR1 and CDR2 from the germline V gene are LNHDA and SQIVND (reference sequence). The CDR3 loop is CASSIAASGGAGMETQYF. Written as DNA, the CDR3 is TGTGCCAGTAGTATAGCGGCTAGCGGGGGGGCGGGGATGGAGACCCAGTACTTC.

This clonotype was seen repeatedly, ten times or more. The chain recombines TRBV20-1 with TRBJ2-1; tentatively, D is TRBD2 (6 bases). CDR1 and CDR2 (germline): DFQATT, SNEGSKA (reference sequence). The ends were cut back, 5 bases at V and 7 bases at J, with 21 bases in the middle. This CDR3 region has 15 residues. CDR3 DNA: TGCAGTGCTGACGACCGAGGAGGGCCCAGGAATGAGCAGTTCTTC. Its translation: CSADDRGGPRNEQFF.

The table lists this clonotype with many counts. The chain carries TRBV7-6 and TRBJ2-1; 11 bases match TRBD2. This CDR3 comprises 15 residues. In germline, CDR1 is SGHVS, CDR2 FNYEAQ. Unmatched junction bases numbered 9, after V lost 6 bases and J lost 8 bases. CDR3 sequence reads: CASRTGPGLADEQFF. The CDR3 DNA sequence: TGTGCCAGCAGGACCGGGCCGGGACTAGCGGATGAGCAGTTCTTC.

This clonotype was observed many times. The rearrangement uses TRBV7-9 and TRBJ2-2; D unclear. Germline CDR1 is SEHNR and CDR2 is FQNEAQ (reference sequence). This CDR3 contains 17 residues. Trimming pared 0 bases from V and 1 base from J, leaving 12 bases between. This CDR3 is CASSLAETVQNTGELFF. CDR3 in DNA: TGTGCCAGCAGCTTAGCCGAGACGGTCCAGAACACCGGGGAGCTGTTTTTT.

This clonotype was seen repeatedly, ten times or more. V and J are TRBV5-4 and TRBJ2-5; 10 positions agree with TRBD2. With 0 bases clipped from V and 4 bases from J, the junction kept 6 bases outside the gene matches. CDR1 is SGHNT and CDR2 is YYREEE in the germline V gene (reference sequence). The CDR3 totals 16 residues. CDR3 in DNA: TGTGCCAGCAGCTTGGCAGCGGGGGGGCCTGGAGAGACCCAGTACTTC. Translation: CASSLAAGGPGETQYF.

This clonotype appeared many times. This sequence joins TRBV6-5 and TRBJ2-7; D is uncertain. The CDR3 is 13 residues long. V shed 5 bases and J shed 3 bases, with 11 bases lying between them. The germline CDR1 and CDR2 sequences are MNHEY and SVGAGI. The CDR3 sequence: CASSPGGDYEQYF. CDR3 sequence (DNA): TGTGCCAGCAGTCCCGGCGGCGACTACGAGCAGTACTTC.

This clonotype has at least ten counts. The V gene is TRBV3-1, the J gene TRBJ2-7; possible D gene TRBD1, 6 bases. CDR1 and CDR2 from the germline V gene are LGHDT and YNNKEL (reference sequence). The length of the CDR3 is 12 residues. The V and J ends lost 0 bases and 11 bases respectively, with 11 bases between them. This CDR3 reads CASSQDRGREYF. The CDR3 region has the DNA TGTGCCAGCAGCCAAGATAGGGGGAGAGAGTACTTC.

This clonotype was observed many times. The rearrangement links TRBV7-2 to TRBJ1-2, with D unresolved. V lost 5 bases, J lost 8 bases, and 12 bases lay in between. CDR3 size: 12 residues. Per germline, CDR1 SGHTA and CDR2 FQGNSA. The CDR3 region has the DNA TGTGCCAGCAGCCGCGGAGGAAGAGGCTACACCTTC. Residues: CASSRGGRGYTF.

In this sample, this clonotype turned up many times. V gene TRBV24-1 combines with J gene TRBJ2-3; 11 bases are a match to TRBD2. Germline V gene data show CDR1 as KGHDR and CDR2 as SFDVKD. The CDR3 consists of 16 residues. Losses at the gene ends were 3 bases for V and 2 bases for J; bases not matched to a gene: 3. The CDR3 region is CATSDTSGGVTDTQYF. The CDR3 DNA reads TGTGCCACCAGTGATACTAGCGGGGGTGTCACAGATACGCAGTATTTT.

This clonotype was recorded at least ten times. V gene TRBV6-5 combines with J gene TRBJ2-3, with 7 nucleotides matching TRBD1. CDR3 size: 14 residues. Losses at the gene ends were 5 bases for V and 3 bases for J; bases not matched to a gene: 5. CDR1 and CDR2 from the germline V gene are MNHEY and SVGAGI. The CDR3 loop reads CASSRGLWTDTQYF. The CDR3 nucleotides read TGTGCCAGCAGTAGGGGGCTTTGGACAGATACGCAGTATTTT.

This chain uses TRBV6-4 with TRBJ1-1; 7 bases align to TRBD1. The V and J ends lost 6 bases and 2 bases, in that order; junction bases with no gene match: 9. Germline-derived CDR1 and CDR2 are MRHNA and SNTAGT. This CDR3 comprises 15 residues. The CDR3 protein is CASRAGTVINTEAFF. CDR3 DNA sequence: TGTGCCAGCAGAGCCGGGACAGTAATTAACACTGAAGCTTTCTTT.